This TCR beta chain was observed in a study of regulatory T cells in long-lasting Graves disease. General observations from the study: A greater number of public clonotypes (2,741) was shared by persistent patients than by new patients (just over 950). Among samples with persistent disease, TRBV28, TRBJ1-2 and TRBJ2-5 were favored.

Arm-PCR of CDR3 regions and iRepertoire HTBI primers were the basis on which TCR beta libraries were built. MiXCR, run by TCRdb on the multiplex PCR reads, gives a single entry per CDR3 protein. The sample has about 560,000 distinct CDR3 sequences, 16% seen once. The sample's time point: newly diagnosed GD, antithyroid drugs for less than 3 months. RNA extracted from PBMCs served as the sequencing template. V was trimmed by 5 bases and J by 2 bases, leaving 15 bases between them. CDR3 size: 15 residues. CDR1 and CDR2 from the germline V gene are LGHNA and YNFKEQ. This clonotype has just a few counts. Antigen unknown. The sample also formed part of further work on T cells in Graves' hyperthyroidism and ophthalmopathy. In that study: Hyperthyroidism, newly diagnosed and lasting under 2 months, affected patients aged 18 to 65. Stable hyperthyroidism was told apart from ophthalmopathy by a model built on 13 V-J features.

The TCR originated in a man between 18 and 35 years old with Graves disease. Sequenced material: peripheral blood mononuclear cells (PBMCs), taken at new diagnosis, from a patient treated with antithyroid drugs. This chain connects TRBV4-2 to TRBJ2-5; D may match TRBD1 or TRBD2 (6 bases each). As DNA, the CDR3 is TGTGCCAGCAGCGCCCACGGAGGGACACAAGAGACCCAGTACTTC. Its protein product is CASSAHGGTQETQYF.